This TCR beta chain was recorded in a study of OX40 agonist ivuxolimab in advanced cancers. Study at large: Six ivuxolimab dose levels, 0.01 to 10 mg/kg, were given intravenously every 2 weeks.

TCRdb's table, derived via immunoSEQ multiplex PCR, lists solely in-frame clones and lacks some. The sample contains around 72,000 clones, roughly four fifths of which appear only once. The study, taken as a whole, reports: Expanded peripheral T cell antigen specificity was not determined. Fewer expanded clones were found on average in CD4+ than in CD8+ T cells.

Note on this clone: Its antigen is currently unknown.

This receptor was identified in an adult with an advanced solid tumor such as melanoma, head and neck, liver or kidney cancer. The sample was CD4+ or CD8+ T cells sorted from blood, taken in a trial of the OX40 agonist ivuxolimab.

CDR3 region: CASSDRDRLNQPQHF. In nucleotides, the CDR3 is TGTGCCAGCAGTGACCGGGACAGACTCAATCAGCCCCAGCATTTT. The chain uses TRBV6-1 and TRBJ1-5; 7 bases map to TRBD1. J lost 3 bases, V lost 3 bases, and 5 bases had no gene match. The CDR3 consists of 15 residues. The germline V gene encodes CDR1 MNHNS and CDR2 SASEGT.